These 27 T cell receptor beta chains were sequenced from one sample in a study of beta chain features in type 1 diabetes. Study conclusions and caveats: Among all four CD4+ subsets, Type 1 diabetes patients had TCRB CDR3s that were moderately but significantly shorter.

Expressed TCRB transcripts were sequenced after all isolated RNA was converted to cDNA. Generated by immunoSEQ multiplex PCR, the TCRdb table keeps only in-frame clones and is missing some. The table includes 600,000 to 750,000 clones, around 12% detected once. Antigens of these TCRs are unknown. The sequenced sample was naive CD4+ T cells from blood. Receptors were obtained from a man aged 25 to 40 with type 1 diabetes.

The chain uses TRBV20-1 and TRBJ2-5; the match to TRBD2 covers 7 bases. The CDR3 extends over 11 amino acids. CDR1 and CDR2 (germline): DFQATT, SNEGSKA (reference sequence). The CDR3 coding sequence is TGCAGGGTGACAGCGGGGGAGACCCAGTACTTC. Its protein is CRVTAGETQYF.

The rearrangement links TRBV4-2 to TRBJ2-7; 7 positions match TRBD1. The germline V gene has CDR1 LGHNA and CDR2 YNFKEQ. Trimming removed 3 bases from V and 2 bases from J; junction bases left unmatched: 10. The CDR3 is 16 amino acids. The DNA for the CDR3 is TGTGCCAGCAGCCAGACCCGACAGGGAGTAACCTACGAGCAGTACTTC. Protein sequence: CASSQTRQGVTYEQYF.

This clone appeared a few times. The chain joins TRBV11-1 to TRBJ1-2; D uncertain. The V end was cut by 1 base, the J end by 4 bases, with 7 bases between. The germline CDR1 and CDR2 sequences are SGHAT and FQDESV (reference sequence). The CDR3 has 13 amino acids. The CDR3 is CASSLDDGYGYTF. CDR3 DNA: TGTGCCAGCAGCTTAGACGACGGCTATGGCTACACCTTC.

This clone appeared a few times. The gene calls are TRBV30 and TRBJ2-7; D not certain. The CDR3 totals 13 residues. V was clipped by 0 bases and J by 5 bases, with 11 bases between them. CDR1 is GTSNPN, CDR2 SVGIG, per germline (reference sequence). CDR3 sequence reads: CAWSVSGPNEQYF. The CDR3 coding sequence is TGTGCCTGGAGTGTCTCTGGACCGAACGAGCAGTACTTC.

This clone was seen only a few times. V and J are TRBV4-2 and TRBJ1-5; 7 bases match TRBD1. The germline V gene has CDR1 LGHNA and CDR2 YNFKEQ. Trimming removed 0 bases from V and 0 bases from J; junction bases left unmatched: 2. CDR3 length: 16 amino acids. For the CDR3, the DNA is TGTGCCAGCAGCCAAGAGACAGGGATTAGCAATCAGCCCCAGCATTTT. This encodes CASSQETGISNQPQHF.

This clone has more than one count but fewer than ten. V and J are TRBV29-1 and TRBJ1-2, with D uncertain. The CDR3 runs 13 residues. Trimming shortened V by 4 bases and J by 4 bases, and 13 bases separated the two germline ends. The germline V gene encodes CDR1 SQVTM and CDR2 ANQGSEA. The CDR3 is CSVVPGLGYGYTF. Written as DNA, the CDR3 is TGCAGCGTTGTTCCGGGATTGGGCTATGGCTACACCTTC. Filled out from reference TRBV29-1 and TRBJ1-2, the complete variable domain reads SAVISQKPSRDICQRGTSLTIQCQVDSQVTMMFWYRQQPGQSLTLIATANQGSEATYESGFVIDKFPISRPNLTFSTLTVSNMSPEDSSIYLCSVVPGLGYGYTFGSGTRLTVV.

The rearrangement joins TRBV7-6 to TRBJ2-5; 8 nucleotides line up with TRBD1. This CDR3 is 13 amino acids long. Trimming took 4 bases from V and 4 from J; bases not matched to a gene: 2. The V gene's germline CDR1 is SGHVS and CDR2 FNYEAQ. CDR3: CASSWTGIETQYF. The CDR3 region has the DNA TGTGCCAGCAGCTGGACAGGGATAGAGACCCAGTACTTC. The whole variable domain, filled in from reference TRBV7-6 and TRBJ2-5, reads GAGVSQSPRYKVTKRGQDVALRCDPISGHVSLYWYRQALGQGPEFLTYFNYEAQQDKSGLPNDRFSAERPEGSISTLTIQRTEQRDSAMYRCASSWTGIETQYFGPGTRLLVL.

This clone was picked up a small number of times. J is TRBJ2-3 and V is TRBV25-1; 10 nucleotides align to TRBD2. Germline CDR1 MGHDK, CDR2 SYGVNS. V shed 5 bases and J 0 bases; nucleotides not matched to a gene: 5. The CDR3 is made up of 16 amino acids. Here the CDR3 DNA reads TGTGCCAGCAGTTCAACTAGCGGGGCTAGCACAGATACGCAGTATTTT. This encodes CASSSTSGASTDTQYF.

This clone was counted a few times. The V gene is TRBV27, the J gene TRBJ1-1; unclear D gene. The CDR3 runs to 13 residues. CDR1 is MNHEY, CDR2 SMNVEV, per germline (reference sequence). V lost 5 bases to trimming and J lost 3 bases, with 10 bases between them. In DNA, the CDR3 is TGTGCCAGCAGTCTACAGAGGTACACTGAAGCTTTCTTT. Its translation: CASSLQRYTEAFF.

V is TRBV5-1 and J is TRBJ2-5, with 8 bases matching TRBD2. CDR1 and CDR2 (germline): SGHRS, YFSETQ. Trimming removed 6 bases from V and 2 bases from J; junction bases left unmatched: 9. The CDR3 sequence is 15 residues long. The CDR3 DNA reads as TGCGCCAGCACTCCCCAGCCTAGCGGGCAAGAGACCCAGTACTTC. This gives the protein CASTPQPSGQETQYF.

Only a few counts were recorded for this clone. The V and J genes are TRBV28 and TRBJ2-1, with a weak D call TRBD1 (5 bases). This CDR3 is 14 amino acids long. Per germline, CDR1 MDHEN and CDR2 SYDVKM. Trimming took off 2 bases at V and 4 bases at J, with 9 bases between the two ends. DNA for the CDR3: TGTGCCAGCAGTTTAAACAGGTTGTACAATGAGCAGTTCTTC. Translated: CASSLNRLYNEQFF.

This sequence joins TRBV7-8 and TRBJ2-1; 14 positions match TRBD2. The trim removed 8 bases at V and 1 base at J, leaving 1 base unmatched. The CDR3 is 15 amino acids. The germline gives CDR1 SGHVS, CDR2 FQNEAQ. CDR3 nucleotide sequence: TGTGCCAGCCGGACTAGCGGGGGGTCCTACAATGAGCAGTTCTTC. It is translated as CASRTSGGSYNEQFF.

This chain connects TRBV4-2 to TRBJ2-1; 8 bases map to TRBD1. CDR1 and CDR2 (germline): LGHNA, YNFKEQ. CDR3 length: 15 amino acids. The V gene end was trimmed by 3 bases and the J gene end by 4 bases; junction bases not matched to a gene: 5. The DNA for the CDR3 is TGTGCCAGCAGCCATCCGGGACAGGAGTACAATGAGCAGTTCTTC. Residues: CASSHPGQEYNEQFF.

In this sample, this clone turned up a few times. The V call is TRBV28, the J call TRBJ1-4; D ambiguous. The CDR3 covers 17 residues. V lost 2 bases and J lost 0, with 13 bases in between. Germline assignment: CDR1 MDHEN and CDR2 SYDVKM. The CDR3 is CASSLGIRRATNEKLFF. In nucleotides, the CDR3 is TGTGCCAGCAGTTTAGGGATTAGACGGGCAACTAATGAAAAACTGTTTTTT.

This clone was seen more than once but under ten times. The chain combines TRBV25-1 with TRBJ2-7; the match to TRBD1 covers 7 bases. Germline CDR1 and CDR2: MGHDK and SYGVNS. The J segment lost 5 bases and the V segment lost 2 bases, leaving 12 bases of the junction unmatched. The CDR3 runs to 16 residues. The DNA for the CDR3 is TGTGCCAGCAGTGAAACTTCAGGGGGTCGTAGAGACGAGCAGTACTTC. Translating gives CASSETSGGRRDEQYF.

In nucleotides, the CDR3 is TGTGCCAGCAGTTACGAAGTACCCCATGAGCAGTTCTTC. This gives the protein CASSYEVPHEQFF. The chain carries TRBV6-6 and TRBJ2-1; no clear D. With 2 bases removed from V and 8 bases from J, the gap between germline ends came to 10 bases. This CDR3 contains 13 residues. Per germline, CDR1 MNHNY and CDR2 SVGAGI (reference sequence).

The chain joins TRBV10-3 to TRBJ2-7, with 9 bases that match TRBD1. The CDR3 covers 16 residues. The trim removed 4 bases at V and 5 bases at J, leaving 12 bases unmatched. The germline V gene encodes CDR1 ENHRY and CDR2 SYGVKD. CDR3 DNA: TGTGCCATCAGTGGACCGGGACAGGGACCCCGGCACGAGCAGTACTTC. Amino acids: CAISGPGQGPRHEQYF.

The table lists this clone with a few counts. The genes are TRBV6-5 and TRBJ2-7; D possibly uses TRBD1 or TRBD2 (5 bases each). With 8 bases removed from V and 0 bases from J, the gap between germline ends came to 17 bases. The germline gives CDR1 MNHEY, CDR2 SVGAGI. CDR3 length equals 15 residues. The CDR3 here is CASRLRQRSSYEQYF. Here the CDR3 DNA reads TGTGCCAGCCGACTAAGACAGCGGAGCTCCTACGAGCAGTACTTC.

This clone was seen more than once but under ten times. The CDR3 sequence is CASSEGTGSYEQYF. The CDR3 DNA follows: TGTGCCAGCAGCGAGGGGACTGGATCCTACGAGCAGTACTTC. This chain connects TRBV9 to TRBJ2-7, with D perhaps matching TRBD2 (6 bases). V gave up 3 bases and J gave up 1 base, with 11 bases separating them. Germline V gene lookup returns CDR1 SGDLS and CDR2 YYNGEE. This CDR3 has 14 amino acids. Full variable domain (outside the CDR3, taken from reference TRBV9 and TRBJ2-7): DSGVTQTPKHLITATGQRVTLRCSPRSGDLSVYWYQQSLDQGLQFLIQYYNGEERAKGNILERFSAQQFPDLHSELNLSSLELGDSALYFCASSEGTGSYEQYFGPGTRLTVT.

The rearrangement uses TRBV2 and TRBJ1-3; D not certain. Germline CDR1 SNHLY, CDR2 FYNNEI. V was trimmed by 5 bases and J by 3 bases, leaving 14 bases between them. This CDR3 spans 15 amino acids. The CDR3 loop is CASSPSTRLGNTIYF. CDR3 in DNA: TGTGCCAGCAGTCCTTCGACCAGGCTTGGAAACACCATATATTTT.

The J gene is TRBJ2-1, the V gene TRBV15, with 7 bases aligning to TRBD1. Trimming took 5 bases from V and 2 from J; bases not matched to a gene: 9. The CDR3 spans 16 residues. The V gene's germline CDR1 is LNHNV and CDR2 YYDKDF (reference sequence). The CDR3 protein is CATSGGQDSTYNEQFF. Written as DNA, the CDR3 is TGTGCCACCAGCGGCGGACAGGATAGCACCTACAATGAGCAGTTCTTC. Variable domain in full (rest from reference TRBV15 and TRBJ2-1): DAMVIQNPRYQVTQFGKPVTLSCSQTLNHNVMYWYQQKSSQAPKLLFHYYDKDFNNEADTPDNFQSRRPNTSFCFLDIRSPGLGDTAMYLCATSGGQDSTYNEQFFGPGTRLTVL.

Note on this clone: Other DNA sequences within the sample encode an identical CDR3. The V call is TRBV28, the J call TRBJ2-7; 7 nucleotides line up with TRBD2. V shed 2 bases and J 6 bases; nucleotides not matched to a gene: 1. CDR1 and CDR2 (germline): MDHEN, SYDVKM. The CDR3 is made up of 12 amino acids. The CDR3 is CASSLGGGEQYF. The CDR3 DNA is TGTGCCAGCAGTTTAGGCGGGGGCGAGCAGTACTTC.

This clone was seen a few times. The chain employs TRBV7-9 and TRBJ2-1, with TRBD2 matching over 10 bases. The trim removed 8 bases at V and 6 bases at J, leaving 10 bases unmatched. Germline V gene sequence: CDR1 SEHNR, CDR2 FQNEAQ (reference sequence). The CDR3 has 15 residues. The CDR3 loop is CASELTSGALNEQFF. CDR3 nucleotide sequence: TGTGCCAGCGAGCTTACTAGCGGGGCACTCAATGAGCAGTTCTTC.

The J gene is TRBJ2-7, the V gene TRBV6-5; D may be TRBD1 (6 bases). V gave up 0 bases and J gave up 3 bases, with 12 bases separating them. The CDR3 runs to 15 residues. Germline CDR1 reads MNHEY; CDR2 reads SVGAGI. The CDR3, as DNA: TGTGCCAGCAGTTACTCGCCGGGACAACTCTACGAGCAGTACTTC. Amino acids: CASSYSPGQLYEQYF.

DNA for the CDR3: TGCAGCGTTCAGGCGACCAGAGGCGCGGGGGAAAAACTGTTTTTT. Residues: CSVQATRGAGEKLFF. The chain employs TRBV29-1 and TRBJ1-4; D ambiguous. In germline, CDR1 is SQVTM, CDR2 ANQGSEA. The CDR3 has 15 amino acids. The V gene lost 5 bases and the J gene lost 8 bases, with 21 bases spanning the gap.

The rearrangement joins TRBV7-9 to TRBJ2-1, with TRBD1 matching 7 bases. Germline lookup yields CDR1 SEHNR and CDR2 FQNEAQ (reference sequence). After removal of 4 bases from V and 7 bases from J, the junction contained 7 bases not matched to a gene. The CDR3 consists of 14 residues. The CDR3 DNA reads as TGTGCCAGCAGCTCCGCACCAGGGGGAAATGAGCAGTTCTTC. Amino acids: CASSSAPGGNEQFF.

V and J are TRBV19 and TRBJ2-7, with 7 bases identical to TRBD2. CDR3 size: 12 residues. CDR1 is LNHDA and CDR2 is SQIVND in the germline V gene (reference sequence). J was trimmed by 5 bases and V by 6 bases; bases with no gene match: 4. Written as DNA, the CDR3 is TGTGCCAGTAGCCTACGGGGGGACGAGCAGTACTTC. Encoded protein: CASSLRGDEQYF.